Listed here are 2 T cell receptor beta chains from one sample, sequenced in a study of blood T cell repertoires in COVID-19. Produced via immunoSEQ multiplex PCR; TCRdb's table is partial and in-frame only. This table holds approximately 340,000 clones, approximately 88% found once. Material: peripheral blood. Source of these receptors: a man aged 30 to 45 with COVID-19, enrolled during active disease.

In DNA form, the CDR3 reads TGTGCTAGTGGTTTGGTCCCAAATCAGGGGGGCGACGGCTACACCTTC. Encoded protein: CASGLVPNQGGDGYTF. The chain joins TRBV12-5 to TRBJ1-2, with 7 bases matching TRBD1. Germline V gene sequence: CDR1 LGHNT, CDR2 FRNRAP. The CDR3 runs 16 residues. The trim removed 0 bases at V and 8 bases at J, leaving 12 bases unmatched. Full variable domain (outside the CDR3, taken from reference TRBV12-5 and TRBJ1-2): DARVTQTPRHKVTEMGQEVTMRCQPILGHNTVFWYRQTMMQGLELLAYFRNRAPLDDSGMPKDRFSAEMPDATLATLKIQPSEPRDSAVYFCASGLVPNQGGDGYTFGSGTRLTVV.

V is TRBV11-2 and J is TRBJ1-4; TRBD1 is a possible D gene (5 bases). CDR3 length: 16 amino acids. The V end lost 1 base, the J end lost 0 bases, and 9 bases lay between the germline ends. Per the germline V gene, CDR1 is SGHAT and CDR2 is FQNNGV. The CDR3 DNA follows: TGTGCCAGCAGCTTAGCGGGCAGGGCAACTAATGAAAAACTGTTTTTT. The encoded protein is CASSLAGRATNEKLFF. Full variable domain (rest looked up from reference TRBV11-2 and TRBJ1-4): EAGVAQSPRYKIIEKRQSVAFWCNPISGHATLYWYQQILGQGPKLLIQFQNNGVVDDSQLPKDRFSAERLKGVDSTLKIQPAKLEDSAVYLCASSLAGRATNEKLFFGSGTQLSVL.